This TCR beta chain was captured by sequencing in a study of T cells in Graves' hyperthyroidism and ophthalmopathy. Diagnosis rested on symptoms, serum thyroxine and TRAb, thyroid ultrasound, and orbital computed tomography. The source material, RNA transcripts, was used to amplify TCR beta CDR3 regions. HTBI primers were the set used in a first-round RT-PCR of the TCR CDR3. A single record per CDR3 protein comes from TCRdb applying MiXCR to the multiplex PCR reads. The profile shows about 270,000 distinct CDR3 sequences, less than 30% of them singletons. The CDR3 totals 16 residues. Germline V gives CDR1 MNHEY, CDR2 SVGEGT. V was clipped by 2 bases and J by 5 bases; unmatched bases: 8.

Source material: blood. This TCR came from a man aged 35 to 55 with Graves' hyperthyroidism that later progressed to Graves' ophthalmopathy. The genes are TRBV6-2 or TRBV6-3 and TRBJ2-5, with 10 bases matching TRBD1. CDR3 loop: CASSYGLGQGPETQYF. The CDR3 DNA sequence: TGTGCCAGCAGTTACGGTTTGGGACAGGGGCCGGAGACCCAGTACTTC.